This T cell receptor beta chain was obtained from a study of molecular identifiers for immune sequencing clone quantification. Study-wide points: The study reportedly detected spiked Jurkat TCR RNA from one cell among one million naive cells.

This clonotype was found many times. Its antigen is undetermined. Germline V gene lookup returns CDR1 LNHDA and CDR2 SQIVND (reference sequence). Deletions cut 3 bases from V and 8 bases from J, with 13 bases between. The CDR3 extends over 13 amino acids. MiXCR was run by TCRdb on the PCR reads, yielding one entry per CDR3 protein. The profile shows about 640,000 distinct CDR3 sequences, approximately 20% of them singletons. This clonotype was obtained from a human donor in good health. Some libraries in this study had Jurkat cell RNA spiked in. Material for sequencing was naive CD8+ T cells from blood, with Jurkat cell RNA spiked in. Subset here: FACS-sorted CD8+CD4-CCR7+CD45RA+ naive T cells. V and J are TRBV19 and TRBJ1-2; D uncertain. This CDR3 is CASSIPDFRGYTF. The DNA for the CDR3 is TGTGCCAGTAGTATCCCCGACTTCCGAGGCTACACCTTC. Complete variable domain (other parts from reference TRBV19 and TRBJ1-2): DGGITQSPKYLFRKEGQNVTLSCEQNLNHDAMYWYRQDPGQGLRLIYYSQIVNDFQKGDIAEGYSVSREKKESFPLTVTSAQKNPTAFYLCASSIPDFRGYTFGSGTRLTVV.